Following are 10 T cell receptor beta chains from one sample sequenced in a study of brain T cells in children with intractable seizures (dated by TCRdb to the early 2020s). The library was produced with the immunoSEQ multiplex PCR assay. TCRdb holds this immuneACCESS table with in-frame rearrangements only. Some clones are missing; in checked studies, unresolved V genes explain under half, and the rest has no known cause. The sample has 75,000 to 80,000 clones on record, just over 90% of them singletons. Around 1.4% of the sample lies in the top ten. Explained via the paper, the time point label denotes: resected brain tissue, or blood drawn just prior to surgery. The material sequenced was peripheral blood, taken at surgery. All receptors come from a boy under two years old with tuberous sclerosis and intractable seizures.

The chain recombines TRBV27 with TRBJ1-6, with 8 bases aligning to TRBD1. V lost 3 bases and J lost 12; bases outside the gene matches: 13. The CDR3 has 16 amino acids. Per the germline V gene, CDR1 is MNHEY and CDR2 is SMNVEV (reference sequence). CDR3: CASSFLPRQGRRPLHF. The CDR3 coding sequence is TGTGCCAGCAGTTTCCTCCCTAGACAGGGGAGAAGACCCCTCCACTTT.

This clone was seen only once. The chain couples TRBV30 to TRBJ2-7; D not resolved. Germline-derived CDR1 and CDR2 are GTSNPN and SVGIG (reference sequence). The CDR3 is 11 residues long. Trimming pared 2 bases from V and 3 bases from J, leaving 5 bases between. CDR3 nucleotides: TGTGCCTGGAGTTCATACTACGAGCAGTACTTC. It encodes CAWSSYYEQYF. Filled out from reference TRBV30 and TRBJ2-7, the complete variable domain reads SQTIHQWPATLVQPVGSPLSLECTVEGTSNPNLYWYRQAAGRGLQLLFYSVGIGQISSEVPQNLSASRPQDRQFILSSKKLLLSDSGFYLCAWSSYYEQYFGPGTRLTVT.

The chain couples TRBV18 to TRBJ1-2; 10 bases are a match to TRBD1. CDR1 is KGHSH and CDR2 is LQKENI in the germline V gene. The CDR3 is made up of 14 amino acids. J was trimmed by 4 bases and V by 2 bases; bases with no gene match: 1. The DNA of the CDR3 is TGTGCCAGCTCACCAGGGACAGGGGCCTATGGCTACACCTTC. Translation gives CASSPGTGAYGYTF.

V gene TRBV28 combines with J gene TRBJ1-2; no clear D. V was clipped by 2 bases and J by 0 bases, with 10 bases between them. The CDR3 has 15 residues. Germline V gene data show CDR1 as MDHEN and CDR2 as SYDVKM. CDR3 loop: CASSLLSEANYGYTF. CDR3 nucleotides: TGTGCCAGCAGTTTACTCAGTGAAGCTAACTATGGCTACACCTTC.

The rearrangement links TRBV6-2 or TRBV6-3 to TRBJ2-1; tentatively, D is TRBD2 (5 bases). The germline V gene encodes CDR1 MNHEY and CDR2 SVGEGT. This CDR3 is 16 amino acids long. Trimming left V 0 bases short and J 0 bases short, with 9 bases between. CDR3 residues: CASSYSGVSSYNEQFF. The CDR3, as DNA: TGTGCCAGCAGTTACTCCGGGGTCAGCTCCTACAATGAGCAGTTCTTC.

The chain is built from TRBV20-1 and TRBJ1-1; D is perhaps TRBD1 (6 bases). V was shortened by 3 bases and J by 4 bases, with 15 bases between the two germline ends. The CDR3 spans 14 residues. Germline V gene data show CDR1 as DFQATT and CDR2 as SNEGSKA (reference sequence). The DNA of the CDR3 is TGCAGTGCTAGTTTCTCAGGGGCATCCACTGAAGCTTTCTTT. Protein: CSASFSGASTEAFF.

The chain employs TRBV21-1 and TRBJ1-1; the table gives TRBD1 as D, unverified against the DNA. TRBV21-1 is a documented pseudogene. The CDR3 covers 15 residues. CDR3 bases: TGTGCCAGCAGCAAAGACGAGACAGGGGACACTGAAGCTTTCTTT. Protein product: CASSKDETGDTEAFF.

A single count supports this clone. This chain links TRBV7-2 with TRBJ2-1; D is uncertain. From germline, CDR1 is SGHTA and CDR2 FQGNSA. The CDR3 covers 13 residues. Trimming stripped 1 base from V and 9 bases from J, with 10 bases between. CDR3 amino acids: CASSLEPRGEQFF. Here the CDR3 DNA reads TGTGCCAGCAGCTTAGAACCGCGAGGTGAGCAGTTCTTC.

CDR3 bases: TGTGCCAGCAGTCCCACAGGGTCAAATCAGCCCCAGCATTTT. It yields the protein CASSPTGSNQPQHF. This chain joins TRBV27 and TRBJ1-5, with a weak D call TRBD1 (6 bases). V was clipped by 5 bases and J by 4 bases, with 12 bases between them. The CDR3 extends over 14 amino acids. The germline gives CDR1 MNHEY, CDR2 SMNVEV (reference sequence).

This clone was counted a single time. In DNA, the CDR3 is TGTGCCAGCAGCTTGGGTCAGGGGGCCCGCACAGATACGCAGTATTTT. Protein product: CASSLGQGARTDTQYF. This chain uses TRBV5-4 with TRBJ2-3; TRBD1 agrees at 8 bases. The CDR3 is made up of 16 amino acids. J lost 1 base, V lost 0 bases, and 4 bases had no gene match. Per germline, CDR1 SGHNT and CDR2 YYREEE (reference sequence).